These 18 T cell receptor beta chains were all obtained from the same sample, sequenced in a study of control samples from healthy donors and cancer patients. Clones were sequenced by immunoSEQ multiplex PCR, and TCRdb holds only the in-frame ones, with some missing. The sample carries some 150,000 clones, 91% recorded once. Material for sequencing was blood. Receptors were obtained from a man aged 18 to 29 in good health.

The chain joins TRBV10-3 to TRBJ2-5, with a weak D call TRBD1 (5 bases). There are 14 residues in the CDR3. Trimming pared 0 bases from V and 4 bases from J, leaving 9 bases between. The germline V gene encodes CDR1 ENHRY and CDR2 SYGVKD. The CDR3, as DNA: TGTGCCATCAGTGAGTCGACAGCGCCAGAGACCCAGTACTTC. It is translated as CAISESTAPETQYF.

The chain couples TRBV7-2 to TRBJ2-3; 8 bases are shared with TRBD2. Germline V gene data show CDR1 as SGHTA and CDR2 as FQGNSA. V gave up 5 bases and J gave up 5 bases; unmatched junction bases: 9. The CDR3 spans 15 residues. The CDR3 DNA sequence: TGTGCCAGCAGCATAACCGGGGGGGCCGTAGATACGCAGTATTTT. It codes for CASSITGGAVDTQYF.

The V call is TRBV13, the J call TRBJ2-2, with 8 positions matching TRBD1. Germline lookup yields CDR1 PRHDT and CDR2 FYEKMQ (reference sequence). This CDR3 contains 15 residues. V dropped 5 bases and J dropped 1; count of bases not matched to a gene: 3. CDR3 amino acids: CASSVDRVNTGELFF. The CDR3 DNA reads as TGTGCCAGCAGCGTGGACAGGGTGAACACCGGGGAGCTGTTTTTT. Full variable domain (rest looked up from reference TRBV13 and TRBJ2-2): AAGVIQSPRHLIKEKRETATLKCYPIPRHDTVYWYQQGPGQDPQFLISFYEKMQSDKGSIPDRFSAQQFSDYHSELNMSSLELGDSALYFCASSVDRVNTGELFFGEGSRLTVL.

The table lists this clone with a count of one. V usage is TRBV19 and J usage is TRBJ2-7, with D possibly matching TRBD2 (5 bases). V was clipped by 5 bases and J by 0 bases, with 8 bases between them. The CDR3 spans 13 residues. Germline CDR1 LNHDA, CDR2 SQIVND (reference sequence). The CDR3 DNA follows: TGTGCCAGTAGTTCAAGCGGCTCCTACGAGCAGTACTTC. Its translation: CASSSSGSYEQYF.

This chain links TRBV7-3 with TRBJ2-3, with no clear D. The CDR3 consists of 13 residues. The V gene's germline CDR1 is SGHTA and CDR2 FQGTGA. Trimming stripped 2 bases from V and 1 base from J, with 4 bases between. CDR3 sequence: CASSLLRTDTQYF. DNA of the CDR3: TGTGCCAGCAGCTTACTTCGCACAGATACGCAGTATTTT.

The rearrangement joins TRBV6-1 to TRBJ1-6; D perhaps matches TRBD1 (6 bases). Germline lookup yields CDR1 MNHNS and CDR2 SASEGT. Trimming left V 4 bases short and J 7 bases short, with 20 bases between. This CDR3 contains 17 residues. The CDR3 loop reads CASSVRQAFTPNSPLHF. Here the CDR3 DNA reads TGTGCCAGCAGTGTGAGACAGGCTTTTACCCCAAATTCACCCCTCCACTTT.

This clone was detected only once. The V gene is TRBV6-1, the J gene TRBJ1-4, with a possible D match to TRBD1 (5 bases). The germline gives CDR1 MNHNS, CDR2 SASEGT. The CDR3 length is 15 residues. Trimming took off 0 bases at V and 7 bases at J, with 12 bases between the two ends. This CDR3 reads CASSEAGVRGEKLFF. CDR3 sequence (DNA): TGTGCCAGCAGTGAAGCGGGGGTTCGTGGTGAAAAACTGTTTTTT.

The chain recombines TRBV24-1 with TRBJ2-2, with a tentative D call TRBD2 (6 bases). The germline V and J ends were trimmed by 4 bases and 8 bases, with 16 bases remaining between them. CDR3 length: 15 amino acids. Germline loops: CDR1 KGHDR, CDR2 SFDVKD. The CDR3 nucleotides read TGTGCCACCAGTGACAGCAGGGAGGTTTCTGGGGAGCTGTTTTTT. It translates to CATSDSREVSGELFF.

In DNA, the CDR3 is TGTGCCAGCAGTTGGGATAGCAATCAGCCCCAGCATTTT. It translates to CASSWDSNQPQHF. The V call is TRBV27, the J call TRBJ1-5; D unresolved. V was shortened by 4 bases and J by 0 bases, with 4 bases between the two germline ends. Germline V gene lookup returns CDR1 MNHEY and CDR2 SMNVEV (reference sequence). The CDR3 runs to 13 residues.

The chain uses TRBV3-1 (or the pseudogene TRBV3-2) and TRBJ1-2; 10 bases map to TRBD1. The trim removed 3 bases at V and 8 bases at J, leaving 3 bases unmatched. The length of the CDR3 is 13 residues. Germline CDR1 is LGHDT and CDR2 is YNNKEL (reference sequence). Here the CDR3 DNA reads TGTGCCAGCAGCCACGGGACAGGGGACGGCTACACCTTC. It specifies CASSHGTGDGYTF.

V gene TRBV7-9 combines with J gene TRBJ1-2; no firm D call. CDR1 SEHNR and CDR2 FQNEAQ come from the germline V gene (reference sequence). The germline V and J ends were trimmed by 1 base and 4 bases, with 7 bases remaining between them. This CDR3 comprises 13 residues. CDR3 in amino acids: CASSLDNGYGYTF. For the CDR3, the DNA is TGTGCCAGCAGCTTAGATAATGGCTATGGCTACACCTTC. The whole variable domain, remainder taken from reference TRBV7-9 and TRBJ1-2, is DTGVSQNPRHKITKRGQNVTFRCDPISEHNRLYWYRQTLGQGPEFLTYFQNEAQLEKSRLLSDRFSAERPKGSFSTLEIQRTEQGDSAMYLCASSLDNGYGYTFGSGTRLTVV.

The rearrangement links TRBV30 to TRBJ1-1, with D tentatively TRBD1 (6 bases). V lost 7 bases and J 10 bases, leaving 16 bases between the germline ends. The germline gives CDR1 GTSNPN, CDR2 SVGIG (reference sequence). CDR3 length: 11 amino acids. The CDR3 loop is CASTGGRGAFF. The DNA for the CDR3 is TGTGCCTCGACAGGTGGAAGGGGAGCTTTCTTT.

The CDR3 DNA is TGTGCCAGCTCACCATCTACGAACACTGAAGCTTTCTTT. This encodes CASSPSTNTEAFF. V is TRBV18 and J is TRBJ1-1, with unresolved D. The germline V gene has CDR1 KGHSH and CDR2 LQKENI. The CDR3 is 13 residues long. The V and J ends lost 2 bases and 1 base respectively, with 5 bases between them.

The V and J genes are TRBV4-1 and TRBJ2-1; D gene unclear. CDR3 size: 16 residues. Germline values: CDR1 MGHRA, CDR2 YSYEKL. The V end was cut by 4 bases, the J end by 0 bases, with 13 bases between. The CDR3 sequence is CASSPTDGVSYNEQFF. The DNA for the CDR3 is TGCGCCAGCAGCCCCACAGACGGCGTCTCCTACAATGAGCAGTTCTTC.

This clone was counted once. The rearrangement joins TRBV11-2 to TRBJ2-5; 10 nucleotides align to TRBD1. The CDR3 is 15 residues long. With V trimmed by 5 bases and J by 4 bases, 7 bases remained unmatched. CDR1 and CDR2 from the germline V gene are SGHAT and FQNNGV. The CDR3 region is CASSRGTGVGETQYF. The CDR3 DNA sequence: TGTGCCAGCAGCCGTGGGACAGGGGTGGGAGAGACCCAGTACTTC.

This clone was seen only a few times. The V and J genes are TRBV12-5 and TRBJ2-6, with a weak D call TRBD2 (6 bases). Trimming left V 6 bases short and J 3 bases short, with 18 bases between. CDR3 size: 17 residues. Germline V lookup: CDR1 LGHNT, CDR2 FRNRAP. CDR3 nucleotide sequence: TGTGCTAGTGGCCCTGGGGTGGGGGGAAGTGGGGCCAACGTCCTGACTTTC. Amino acids: CASGPGVGGSGANVLTF.

The chain uses TRBV28 and TRBJ1-1, with D possibly matching TRBD1 (5 bases). With 3 bases removed from V and 6 bases from J, the gap between germline ends came to 14 bases. Germline V gene sequence: CDR1 MDHEN, CDR2 SYDVKM. This CDR3 region has 14 residues. CDR3: CASSFIGGSSEAFF. CDR3 DNA: TGTGCCAGCAGTTTTATCGGGGGGTCCTCTGAAGCTTTCTTT.

The chain joins TRBV5-6 to TRBJ2-1, with D perhaps TRBD1 (7 bases). V lost 4 bases to trimming and J lost 5 bases, with 13 bases between them. This CDR3 has 14 residues. CDR1 is SGHDT, CDR2 YYEEEE, per germline. The CDR3 sequence is CASSPAGQHNEQFF. CDR3 sequence (DNA): TGTGCCAGCAGCCCGGCGGGACAGCACAATGAGCAGTTCTTC. The full variable domain, with the rest looked up from reference TRBV5-6 and TRBJ2-1, is DAGVTQSPTHLIKTRGQQVTLRCSPKSGHDTVSWYQQALGQGPQFIFQYYEEEERQRGNFPDRFSGHQFPNYSSELNVNALLLGDSALYLCASSPAGQHNEQFFGPGTRLTVL.